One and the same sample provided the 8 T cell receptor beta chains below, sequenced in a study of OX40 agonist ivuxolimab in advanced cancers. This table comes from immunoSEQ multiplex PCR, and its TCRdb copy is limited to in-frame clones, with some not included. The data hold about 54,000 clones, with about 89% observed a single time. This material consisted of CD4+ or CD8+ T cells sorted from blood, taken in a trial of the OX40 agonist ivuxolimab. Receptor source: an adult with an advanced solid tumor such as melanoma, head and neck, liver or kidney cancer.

As DNA, the CDR3 is TGTGCCAGCAAATCCCCCGGGGAGCTGTTTTTT. It encodes CASKSPGELFF. The chain carries TRBV9 and TRBJ2-2; D remains unclear. This CDR3 comprises 11 residues. Trimming removed 6 bases from V and 6 bases from J, with 6 bases in between. Germline-derived CDR1 and CDR2 are SGDLS and YYNGEE. Drawing the rest from reference TRBV9 and TRBJ2-2, the complete variable domain is DSGVTQTPKHLITATGQRVTLRCSPRSGDLSVYWYQQSLDQGLQFLIQYYNGEERAKGNILERFSAQQFPDLHSELNLSSLELGDSALYFCASKSPGELFFGEGSRLTVL.

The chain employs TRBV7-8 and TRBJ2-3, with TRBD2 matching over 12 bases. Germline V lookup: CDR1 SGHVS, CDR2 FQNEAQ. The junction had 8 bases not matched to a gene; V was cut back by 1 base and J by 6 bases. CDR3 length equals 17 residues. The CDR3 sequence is CASSLDSWGLAGDTQYF. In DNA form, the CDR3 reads TGTGCCAGCAGCTTAGATTCTTGGGGACTAGCGGGTGATACGCAGTATTTT.

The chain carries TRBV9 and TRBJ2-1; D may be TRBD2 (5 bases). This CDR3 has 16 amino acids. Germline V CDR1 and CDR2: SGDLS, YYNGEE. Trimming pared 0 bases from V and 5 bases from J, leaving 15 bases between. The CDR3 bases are TGTGCCAGCAGCGTAGCTTCGGGAAAGGGAAACAATGAGCAGTTCTTC. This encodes CASSVASGKGNNEQFF.

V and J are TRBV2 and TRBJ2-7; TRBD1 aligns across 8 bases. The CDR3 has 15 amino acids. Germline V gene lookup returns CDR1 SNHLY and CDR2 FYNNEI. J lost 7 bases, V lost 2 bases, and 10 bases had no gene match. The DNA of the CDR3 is TGTGCCAGCAGTGAACGGTGGCAGGGGGCTGGGGAGCAGTACTTC. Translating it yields CASSERWQGAGEQYF.

CDR3 loop: CASAGADGQRSGANVLTF. The CDR3 nucleotides read TGTGCCAGCGCAGGGGCGGATGGACAGCGATCGGGGGCCAACGTCCTGACTTTC. This chain links TRBV25-1 with TRBJ2-6, with TRBD1 as a possible D gene (6 bases). The CDR3 covers 18 residues. V was cut by 8 bases and J by 4 bases, with 24 bases left in between. Per germline, CDR1 MGHDK and CDR2 SYGVNS. Combining the CDR3 with reference TRBV25-1 and TRBJ2-6 gives the whole variable domain EADIYQTPRYLVIGTGKKITLECSQTMGHDKMYWYQQDPGMELHLIHYSYGVNSTEKGDLSSESTVSRIRTEHFPLTLESARPSHTSQYLCASAGADGQRSGANVLTFGAGSRLTVL.

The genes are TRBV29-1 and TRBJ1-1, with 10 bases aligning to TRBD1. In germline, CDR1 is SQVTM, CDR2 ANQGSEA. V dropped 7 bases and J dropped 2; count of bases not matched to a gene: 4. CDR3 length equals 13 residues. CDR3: CSARDRGNTEAFF. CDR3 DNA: TGCAGCGCCCGGGACAGGGGAAACACTGAAGCTTTCTTT. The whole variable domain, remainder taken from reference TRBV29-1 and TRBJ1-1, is SAVISQKPSRDICQRGTSLTIQCQVDSQVTMMFWYRQQPGQSLTLIATANQGSEATYESGFVIDKFPISRPNLTFSTLTVSNMSPEDSSIYLCSARDRGNTEAFFGQGTRLTVV.

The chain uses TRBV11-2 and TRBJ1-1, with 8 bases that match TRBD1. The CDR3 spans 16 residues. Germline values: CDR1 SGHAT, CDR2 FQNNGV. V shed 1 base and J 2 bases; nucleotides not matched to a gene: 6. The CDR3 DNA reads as TGTGCCAGCAGCTTAGGGGACAGGTCCAGAAACACTGAAGCTTTCTTT. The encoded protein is CASSLGDRSRNTEAFF.

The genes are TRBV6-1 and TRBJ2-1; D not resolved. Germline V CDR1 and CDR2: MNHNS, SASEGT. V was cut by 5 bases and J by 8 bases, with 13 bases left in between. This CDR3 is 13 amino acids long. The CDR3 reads CASSPYGFDEQFF. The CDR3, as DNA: TGTGCCAGCAGTCCCTACGGATTTGATGAGCAGTTCTTC.